These 6 T cell receptor beta chains share one sample of origin, sequenced in a study of Ad26.COV2.S vaccination and SARS-CoV-2 variants. Treatment given: some 20 received Ad26.COV2.S at low or high dose, single or two shots; about 5 received placebo; per-sample allocation not given. At day 63 after the first vaccine or placebo injection, samples were drawn. Assay: immunoSEQ multiplex PCR; the TCRdb copy retains only in-frame clones and omits some. The data hold 200,000 to 300,000 clones, with around nine tenths observed a single time. The sequencing used peripheral blood, collected in a trial of Ad26.COV2.S vaccine versus placebo. These TCRs come from a person aged 18 to 59 who received the Ad26.COV2.S COVID-19 vaccine or a placebo.

A single count supports this clone. The V gene is TRBV7-9, the J gene TRBJ2-2; D may be TRBD1 (5 bases). This CDR3 contains 13 residues. V shed 8 bases and J shed 1 base, with 8 bases lying between them. Germline V lookup: CDR1 SEHNR, CDR2 FQNEAQ (reference sequence). The CDR3 here is CASHTGNTGELFF. The CDR3 DNA sequence: TGTGCCAGCCACACAGGGAACACCGGGGAGCTGTTTTTT.

The rearrangement links TRBV2 to TRBJ2-2; perhaps TRBD1 as D (5 bases). The CDR3 length is 14 residues. Germline V CDR1 and CDR2: SNHLY, FYNNEI. The ends were cut back, 2 bases at V and 3 bases at J, with 7 bases in the middle. CDR3 in DNA: TGTGCCAGCAGTGAATCAGGGTACACCGGGGAGCTGTTTTTT. As protein: CASSESGYTGELFF.

The chain uses TRBV19 and TRBJ1-2; a weak D match, TRBD1 (6 bases). There are 16 residues in the CDR3. The germline V and J ends were trimmed by 3 bases and 0 bases, with 14 bases remaining between them. From germline, CDR1 is LNHDA and CDR2 SQIVND (reference sequence). The CDR3 coding sequence is TGTGCCAGTAGTATCGGACAGCCCCTAGCTAACTATGGCTACACCTTC. Translating it yields CASSIGQPLANYGYTF.

The chain combines TRBV29-1 with TRBJ2-7; the D is unclear. Germline V CDR1 and CDR2: SQVTM, ANQGSEA. CDR3 length: 14 amino acids. Trimming removed 8 bases from V and 0 bases from J, with 17 bases in between. The CDR3 loop is CSPLRVQYSYEQYF. The CDR3 DNA reads as TGCAGCCCGCTCCGGGTCCAATACTCCTACGAGCAGTACTTC.

The genes are TRBV7-3 and TRBJ2-1; 12 nucleotides line up with TRBD2. This CDR3 has 15 residues. V was clipped by 5 bases and J by 8 bases; unmatched bases: 7. Looked up from germline, CDR1 is SGHTA and CDR2 is FQGTGA. DNA for the CDR3: TGTGCCAGCAGCACCCGGACTAGCGGGATCGATGAGCAGTTCTTC. It specifies CASSTRTSGIDEQFF.

This chain connects TRBV11-2 to TRBJ2-7; TRBD2 matches at 12 bases. Germline V CDR1 and CDR2: SGHAT, FQNNGV. The length of the CDR3 is 15 residues. The ends lost 4 bases at V and 2 bases at J; junction bases unmatched: 3. The CDR3 region has the DNA TGTGCCAGCAGCTACGGACTAGCGGGGACCTACGAGCAGTACGTC. This encodes CASSYGLAGTYEQYV.